The 22 T cell receptor beta chains given below trace back to one sample, sequenced in a study of blood T cell repertoires in COVID-19. Clones were read by immunoSEQ multiplex PCR, and TCRdb kept only the in-frame ones, dropping some. The sample lists 35,000 or so clones, around 86% occurring once. The material sequenced was peripheral blood. Receptors originate from a man between 65 and 85 years old with acute or convalescent COVID-19.

This rearrangement joins TRBV10-1 to TRBJ1-2, with 7 bases matching TRBD1. Looked up from germline, CDR1 is WNHNN and CDR2 is SYGVQD (reference sequence). After removal of 0 bases from V and 2 bases from J, the junction contained 9 bases not matched to a gene. This CDR3 spans 17 amino acids. CDR3 sequence reads: CASSESRTGPLNYGYTF. CDR3 nucleotide sequence: TGCGCCAGCAGTGAGTCCCGGACAGGCCCTTTAAACTATGGCTACACCTTC.

This clone was seen more than once but under ten times. J is TRBJ1-1 and V is TRBV28; D gene unclear. Trimming pared 0 bases from V and 2 bases from J, leaving 7 bases between. CDR1 and CDR2 (germline): MDHEN, SYDVKM. CDR3 length equals 14 residues. DNA for the CDR3: TGTGCCAGCAGTTTATGGACACACAACACTGAAGCTTTCTTT. It is translated as CASSLWTHNTEAFF.

The genes are TRBV7-8 and TRBJ1-3; D is undetermined. V lost 5 bases, J lost 1 base, and 6 bases lay in between. Germline CDR1 is SGHVS and CDR2 is FQNEAQ. This CDR3 is built from 13 residues. The CDR3, as DNA: TGTGCCAGCAGCGTTATTTCTGGAAACACCATATATTTT. Protein sequence: CASSVISGNTIYF.

The chain employs TRBV20-1 and TRBJ2-5; D remains ambiguous. The V end lost 4 bases, the J end lost 6 bases, and 9 bases lay between the germline ends. This CDR3 has 11 amino acids. Per germline, CDR1 DFQATT and CDR2 SNEGSKA (reference sequence). The CDR3 reads CSAIWSQTQYF. Here the CDR3 DNA reads TGCAGTGCTATTTGGAGCCAGACCCAGTACTTC.

The chain links TRBV9 to TRBJ2-7, with D possibly TRBD1 on 5 matching bases. Trimming left V 0 bases short and J 2 bases short, with 15 bases between. This CDR3 has 16 amino acids. Germline values: CDR1 SGDLS, CDR2 YYNGEE. CDR3 DNA: TGTGCCAGCAGCGTAGGAGTCGCACAGGCGACCTACGAGCAGTACTTC. This sequence encodes CASSVGVAQATYEQYF.

The genes are TRBV9 and TRBJ1-6, with 7 nucleotides matching TRBD1. The V gene's germline CDR1 is SGDLS and CDR2 YYNGEE. V gave up 2 bases and J gave up 7 bases; unmatched junction bases: 9. The CDR3 length is 16 residues. The CDR3 region has the DNA TGTGCCAGCAGCGTGGGGGGACAGAGGGGAAATTCACCCCTCCACTTT. Translation gives CASSVGGQRGNSPLHF.

The chain employs TRBV7-3 and TRBJ1-1; D uncertain. V gave up 2 bases and J gave up 0 bases, with 4 bases separating them. The V gene's germline CDR1 is SGHTA and CDR2 FQGTGA. The CDR3 is 13 residues long. Written as DNA, the CDR3 is TGTGCCAGCAGCTTATCCGTGAACACTGAAGCTTTCTTT. Amino acid sequence: CASSLSVNTEAFF.

The table lists this clone with a few counts. V usage is TRBV7-2 and J usage is TRBJ1-4; 9 bases are a match to TRBD1. The CDR3 is made up of 14 amino acids. The V gene's germline CDR1 is SGHTA and CDR2 FQGNSA. Trimming removed 4 bases from V and 10 bases from J; junction bases left unmatched: 7. The CDR3 nucleotides are TGTGCCAGCAGCTCCGGGACAGGGTTCGCAAAACTGTTTTTT. Translated, it gives CASSSGTGFAKLFF. Complete variable domain (other parts from reference TRBV7-2 and TRBJ1-4): GAGVSQSPSNKVTEKGKDVELRCDPISGHTALYWYRQSLGQGLEFLIYFQGNSAPDKSGLPSDRFSAERTGGSVSTLTIQRTQQEDSAVYLCASSSGTGFAKLFFGSGTQLSVL.

The chain uses TRBV7-9 and TRBJ1-2; the D gene is possibly TRBD1 (5 bases). This CDR3 is 13 amino acids long. V shed 5 bases and J shed 9 bases, with 16 bases lying between them. Germline-derived CDR1 and CDR2 are SEHNR and FQNEAQ (reference sequence). This CDR3 reads CASSQDTGWSYTF. The CDR3 DNA reads TGTGCCAGCAGCCAGGACACTGGCTGGAGCTACACCTTC.

The V call is TRBV2, the J call TRBJ1-3, with 7 bases that match TRBD1. The CDR3 spans 14 residues. The V and J ends lost 5 bases and 4 bases, in that order; junction bases with no gene match: 5. CDR1 and CDR2 from the germline V gene are SNHLY and FYNNEI. CDR3 nucleotide sequence: TGTGCCAGCAGTCCAGACAGGGCGGGAAACACCATATATTTT. Translated: CASSPDRAGNTIYF.

The CDR3, as DNA: TGTGCCGGGAACAGGGGCGGGAATTCACCCCTCCACTTT. Translated: CAGNRGGNSPLHF. The chain combines TRBV30 with TRBJ1-6; 7 nucleotides agree with TRBD1. This CDR3 contains 13 residues. Germline V gene lookup returns CDR1 GTSNPN and CDR2 SVGIG (reference sequence). V dropped 8 bases and J dropped 7; count of bases not matched to a gene: 8.

Only one count was recorded for this clone. V is TRBV5-1 and J is TRBJ1-1; 8 bases are a match to TRBD1. There are 15 residues in the CDR3. From germline, CDR1 is SGHRS and CDR2 YFSETQ. J was trimmed by 2 bases and V by 4 bases; bases with no gene match: 7. In DNA, the CDR3 is TGCGCCAGCAGCGCCTTCGGACAGGGCAACACTGAAGCTTTCTTT. Its protein is CASSAFGQGNTEAFF.

The chain is built from TRBV5-4 and TRBJ2-4, with 9 nucleotides matching TRBD2. Looked up from germline, CDR1 is SGHNT and CDR2 is YYREEE (reference sequence). The CDR3 loop spans 16 amino acids. V lost 0 bases and J lost 6; bases outside the gene matches: 7. The CDR3 nucleotides read TGTGCCAGCAGCTTGGGGGGCGCGGGAGGGGTAAACATTCAGTACTTC. Its protein is CASSLGGAGGVNIQYF.

V is TRBV30 and J is TRBJ1-2, with D possibly TRBD1 on 6 matching bases. This CDR3 comprises 14 residues. Germline lookup yields CDR1 GTSNPN and CDR2 SVGIG (reference sequence). V dropped 1 base and J dropped 5 bases, with 14 bases sitting between them. Here the CDR3 reads CAWSEQGTWYGYTF. The CDR3 DNA sequence: TGTGCCTGGAGTGAACAGGGCACCTGGTATGGCTACACCTTC.

In this sample, this clone turned up a few times. This chain links TRBV6-1 with TRBJ1-5; D call uncertain. The germline CDR1 and CDR2 sequences are MNHNS and SASEGT. Deletions cut 0 bases from V and 3 bases from J, with 9 bases between. The CDR3 is 15 amino acids. The CDR3 DNA sequence: TGTGCCAGCAGTGAAGCCCGACATCTCAATCAGCCCCAGCATTTT. It yields the protein CASSEARHLNQPQHF.

The chain employs TRBV28 and TRBJ2-7; 7 positions match TRBD1. With V trimmed by 7 bases and J by 4 bases, 10 bases remained unmatched. Germline assignment: CDR1 MDHEN and CDR2 SYDVKM. The CDR3 is made up of 14 amino acids. The CDR3 sequence: CASTQGGAPYEQYF. The CDR3 nucleotides are TGTGCCAGCACCCAAGGGGGCGCCCCGTACGAGCAGTACTTC. Filled out from reference TRBV28 and TRBJ2-7, the complete variable domain reads DVKVTQSSRYLVKRTGEKVFLECVQDMDHENMFWYRQDPGLGLRLIYFSYDVKMKEKGDIPEGYSVSREKKERFSLILESASTNQTSMYLCASTQGGAPYEQYFGPGTRLTVT.

The CDR3 loop reads CASSRGGGRETQYF. For the CDR3, the DNA is TGTGCCAGCAGTCGTGGGGGGGGGAGGGAGACCCAGTACTTC. The rearrangement joins TRBV6-5 to TRBJ2-5; TRBD2 agrees at 7 bases. CDR3 size: 14 residues. V lost 5 bases, J lost 5 bases, and 8 bases stayed unmatched. CDR1 is MNHEY and CDR2 is SVGAGI in the germline V gene.

The V and J genes are TRBV20-1 and TRBJ1-2; no definite D call. The CDR3 spans 11 residues. Germline V gene sequence: CDR1 DFQATT, CDR2 SNEGSKA (reference sequence). V shed 5 bases and J shed 6 bases, with 10 bases lying between them. In DNA, the CDR3 is TGCAGTGCTCAGGCGGGAGATGGCTACACCTTC. It translates to CSAQAGDGYTF.

This chain connects TRBV30 to TRBJ2-3; 7 positions match TRBD1. The V gene end was trimmed by 3 bases and the J gene end by 3 bases; junction bases not matched to a gene: 9. CDR3 length: 15 amino acids. Germline V gene sequence: CDR1 GTSNPN, CDR2 SVGIG (reference sequence). The CDR3 loop reads CAWSPVDRETDTQYF. The CDR3, as DNA: TGTGCCTGGAGCCCAGTAGACAGGGAGACAGATACGCAGTATTTT. The variable domain in full, with the rest retrieved from reference TRBV30 and TRBJ2-3, is SQTIHQWPATLVQPVGSPLSLECTVEGTSNPNLYWYRQAAGRGLQLLFYSVGIGQISSEVPQNLSASRPQDRQFILSSKKLLLSDSGFYLCAWSPVDRETDTQYFGPGTRLTVL.

The genes are TRBV5-1 and TRBJ2-3, with D possibly being TRBD2 (5 bases). The V end lost 3 bases, the J end lost 6 bases, and 11 bases lay between the germline ends. The length of the CDR3 is 13 residues. Germline CDR1 is SGHRS and CDR2 is YFSETQ. The CDR3 DNA follows: TGCGCCAGCAGCTCGGAGGCCGGGGATACGCAGTATTTT. Its protein product is CASSSEAGDTQYF.

The rearrangement uses TRBV7-8 and TRBJ1-2, with D possibly TRBD1 on 6 matching bases. The CDR3 is 13 residues long. V gave up 5 bases and J gave up 2 bases, with 9 bases separating them. Germline V gives CDR1 SGHVS, CDR2 FQNEAQ. CDR3 sequence reads: CASSAGVNYGYTF. DNA for the CDR3: TGTGCCAGCAGCGCAGGGGTGAACTATGGCTACACCTTC.

The gene calls are TRBV4-2 and TRBJ2-1; possibly TRBD2 for D (7 bases). V lost 0 bases and J lost 7, with 13 bases in between. The CDR3 extends over 15 amino acids. Germline-derived CDR1 and CDR2 are LGHNA and YNFKEQ. CDR3 in amino acids: CASSQEAGAWNEQFF. In DNA, the CDR3 is TGTGCCAGCAGCCAAGAGGCGGGGGCCTGGAATGAGCAGTTCTTC.